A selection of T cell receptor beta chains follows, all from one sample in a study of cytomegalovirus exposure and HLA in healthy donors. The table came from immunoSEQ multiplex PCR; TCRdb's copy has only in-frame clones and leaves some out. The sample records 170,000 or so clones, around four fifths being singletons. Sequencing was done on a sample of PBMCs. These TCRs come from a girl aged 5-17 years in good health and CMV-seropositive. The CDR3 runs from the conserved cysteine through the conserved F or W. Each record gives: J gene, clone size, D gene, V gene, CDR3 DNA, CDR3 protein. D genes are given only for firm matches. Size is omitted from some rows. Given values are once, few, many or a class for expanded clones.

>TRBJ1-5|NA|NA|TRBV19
TGTGCCAGGACAGGTTGCAATCAGCCCCAGCATTTT
CARTGCNQPQHF
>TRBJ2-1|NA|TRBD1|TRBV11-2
TGTGCCAGCAGCCGCACAGGGGTACAGTTCTTC
CASSRTGVQFF
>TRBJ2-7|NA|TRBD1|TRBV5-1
TGCGCCAGCAGCTCCGGGACAGCCGAGCAGTACTTC
CASSSGTAEQYF
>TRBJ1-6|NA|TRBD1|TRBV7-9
TGTGCCAGCAGCTTAGCGGGACAGGGGTCCTATAATTCACCCCTCCACTTT
CASSLAGQGSYNSPLHF
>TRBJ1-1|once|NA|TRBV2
TGTGCCAGCTTCCTCCGGGACACTGAAGCTTTCTTT
CASFLRDTEAFF
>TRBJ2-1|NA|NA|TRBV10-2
TGCGCCAGCAGTGAGCAAGGGGGGCAGTTCTTC
CASSEQGGQFF
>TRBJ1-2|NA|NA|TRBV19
TGTGCCAGTAGTATGACAGAGTTTGGCTACACCTTC
CASSMTEFGYTF
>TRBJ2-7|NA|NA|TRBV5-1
TGCGCCAGCAGCTTGTTTCGGAAACAGAACGAGCAGTACTTC
CASSLFRKQNEQYF
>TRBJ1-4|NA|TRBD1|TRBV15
TGTGCCACCAGCAGGGATGACAGGGGACGGGAAAAACTGTTTTTT
CATSRDDRGREKLFF
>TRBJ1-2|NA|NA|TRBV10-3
TGTGCCATCAGTGGTAACCAGGGCTATGGCTACACCTTC
CAISGNQGYGYTF
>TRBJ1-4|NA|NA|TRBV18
TGTGCCAGCTCACCAAGCCTAACCGAAAAACTGTTTTTT
CASSPSLTEKLFF
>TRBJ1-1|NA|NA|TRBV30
TGTGCCTGGTGGGGAGTGAACACTGAAGCTTTCTTT
CAWWGVNTEAFF
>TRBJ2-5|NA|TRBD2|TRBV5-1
TGCGCCAGCAGCCCACAAGCGGGGGGCCAAGAGACCCAGTACTTC
CASSPQAGGQETQYF
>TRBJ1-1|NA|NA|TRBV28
TGTGCCAGCAGTTTCAGGGCGGCTGAAGCTTTCTTT
CASSFRAAEAFF
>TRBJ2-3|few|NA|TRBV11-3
TGTGCCAGCGCCGCGGGTACAGATACGCAGTATTTT
CASAAGTDTQYF
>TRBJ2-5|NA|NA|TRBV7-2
TGTGCCAGCAGCCTCAGGGGGCGCGGGGGGGCCGTGGAGACCCAGTACTTC
CASSLRGRGGAVETQYF
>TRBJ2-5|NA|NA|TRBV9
TGTGCCAGCAGCGTAGCGGGAGAGACCCAGTACTTC
CASSVAGETQYF
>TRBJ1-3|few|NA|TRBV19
TGTGCCAGTAGGCCCCTTCCGAGCTCTGGAAACACCATATATTTT
CASRPLPSSGNTIYF
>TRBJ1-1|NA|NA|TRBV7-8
TGTGCCAGCAGCTTGGACAGATTGAACACTGAAGCTTTCTTT
CASSLDRLNTEAFF
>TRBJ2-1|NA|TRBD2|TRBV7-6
TGTGCCAGCAGTCATCCCAGCGGGGGGCGAGGGAGCTACAATGAGCAGTTCTTC
CASSHPSGGRGSYNEQFF
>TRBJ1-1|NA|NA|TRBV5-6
TGTGCCAGCAGCTTTATGTCCGTACGGGGGGGGCTAGGGGCTTTCTTT
CASSFMSVRGGLGAFF
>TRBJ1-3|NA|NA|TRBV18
TGTGCCAGCTCACCAGAAAGGGAGTACACCATATATTTT
CASSPEREYTIYF
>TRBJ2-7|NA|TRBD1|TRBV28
TGTGCCAGCAGTTCCTCGACAGGGTTCTCCTACGAGCAGTACTTC
CASSSSTGFSYEQYF
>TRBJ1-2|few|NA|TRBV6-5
TGTGCCAGCAGTTCCGACTTATTTAACTATGGCTACACCTTC
CASSSDLFNYGYTF
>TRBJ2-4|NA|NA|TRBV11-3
TGTGCCAGCAGCTTAGTGGGCAGGCAAAACATTCAGTACTTC
CASSLVGRQNIQYF
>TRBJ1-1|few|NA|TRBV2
TGTGCCAGCAGTAAGGGGATTAAGGACACTGAAGCTTTCTTT
CASSKGIKDTEAFF
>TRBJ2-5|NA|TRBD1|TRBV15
TGTGCCACCGGAAGCCGGGACAGTGAGACCCAGTACTTC
CATGSRDSETQYF
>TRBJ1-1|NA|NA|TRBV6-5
TGTGCCAGCAGTGAGGGAGCCATGAACACTGAAGCTTTCTTT
CASSEGAMNTEAFF
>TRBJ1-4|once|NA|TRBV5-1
TGCGCCAGCAGCTCCAGGTCAGGTGAAAAACTGTTTTTT
CASSSRSGEKLFF
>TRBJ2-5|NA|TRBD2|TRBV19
TGTGCCAGTAGAGCTAGCGGGGGACGGGAGACCCAGTACTTC
CASRASGGRETQYF
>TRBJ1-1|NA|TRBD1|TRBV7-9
TGTGCCAGCAGGGAGACAGGGGGGAACACTGAAGCTTTCTTT
CASRETGGNTEAFF